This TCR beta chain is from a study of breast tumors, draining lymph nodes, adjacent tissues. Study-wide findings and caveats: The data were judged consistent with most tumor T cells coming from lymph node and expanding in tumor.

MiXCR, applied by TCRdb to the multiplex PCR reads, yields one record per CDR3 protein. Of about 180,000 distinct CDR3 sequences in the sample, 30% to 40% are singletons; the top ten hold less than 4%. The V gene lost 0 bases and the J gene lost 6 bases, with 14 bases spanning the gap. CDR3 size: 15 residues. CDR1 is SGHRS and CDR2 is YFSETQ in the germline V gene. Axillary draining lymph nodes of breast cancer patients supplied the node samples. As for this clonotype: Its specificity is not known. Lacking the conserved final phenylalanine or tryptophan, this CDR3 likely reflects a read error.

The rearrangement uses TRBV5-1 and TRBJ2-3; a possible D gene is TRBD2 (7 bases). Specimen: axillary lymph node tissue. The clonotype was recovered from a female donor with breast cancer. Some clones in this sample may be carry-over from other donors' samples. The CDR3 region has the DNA TGCGCCAGCAGCTTGGGGGAGGGGGACACCGATACGCAGTATCTT. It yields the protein CASSLGEGDTDTQYL.